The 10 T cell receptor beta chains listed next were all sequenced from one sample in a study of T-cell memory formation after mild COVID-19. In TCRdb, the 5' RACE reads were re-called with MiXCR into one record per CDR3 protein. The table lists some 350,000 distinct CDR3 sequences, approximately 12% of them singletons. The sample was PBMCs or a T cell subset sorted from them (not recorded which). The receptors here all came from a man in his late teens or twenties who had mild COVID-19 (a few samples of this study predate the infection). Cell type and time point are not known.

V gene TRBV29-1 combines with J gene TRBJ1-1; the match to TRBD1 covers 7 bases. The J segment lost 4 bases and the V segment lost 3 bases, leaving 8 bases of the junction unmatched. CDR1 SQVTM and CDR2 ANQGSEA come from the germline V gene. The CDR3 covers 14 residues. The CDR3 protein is CSVEGRQGITEAFF. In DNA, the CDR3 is TGCAGCGTTGAGGGTCGACAGGGTATCACTGAAGCTTTCTTT. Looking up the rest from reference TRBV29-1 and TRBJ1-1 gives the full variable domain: SAVISQKPSRDICQRGTSLTIQCQVDSQVTMMFWYRQQPGQSLTLIATANQGSEATYESGFVIDKFPISRPNLTFSTLTVSNMSPEDSSIYLCSVEGRQGITEAFFGQGTRLTVV.

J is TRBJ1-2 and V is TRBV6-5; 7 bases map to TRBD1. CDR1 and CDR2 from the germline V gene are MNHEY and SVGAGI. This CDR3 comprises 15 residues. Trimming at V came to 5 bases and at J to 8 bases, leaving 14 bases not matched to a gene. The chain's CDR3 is CASSPAGQEIAGYTF. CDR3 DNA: TGTGCCAGCAGTCCCGCCGGACAGGAGATCGCGGGCTACACCTTC.

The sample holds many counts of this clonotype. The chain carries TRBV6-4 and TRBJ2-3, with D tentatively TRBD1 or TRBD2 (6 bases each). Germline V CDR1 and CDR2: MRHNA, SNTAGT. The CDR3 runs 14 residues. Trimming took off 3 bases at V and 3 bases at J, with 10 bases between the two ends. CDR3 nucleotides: TGTGCCAGCAGTGAAGGGGGGCCGACAGATACGCAGTATTTT. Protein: CASSEGGPTDTQYF.

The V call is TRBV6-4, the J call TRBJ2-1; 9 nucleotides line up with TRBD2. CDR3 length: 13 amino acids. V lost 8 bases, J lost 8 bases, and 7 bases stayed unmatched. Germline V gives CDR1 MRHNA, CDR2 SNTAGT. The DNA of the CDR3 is TGTGCCAGCGGTCCGGGACTAGCCTATGAGCAGTTCTTC. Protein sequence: CASGPGLAYEQFF.

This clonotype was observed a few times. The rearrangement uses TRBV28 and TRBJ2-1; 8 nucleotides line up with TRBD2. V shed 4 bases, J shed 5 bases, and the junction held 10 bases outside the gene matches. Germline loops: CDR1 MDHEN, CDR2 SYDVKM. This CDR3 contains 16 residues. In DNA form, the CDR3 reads TGTGCCAGCAGTTCTCCGGGGGGGGGCACCAACAATGAGCAGTTCTTC. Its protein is CASSSPGGGTNNEQFF.

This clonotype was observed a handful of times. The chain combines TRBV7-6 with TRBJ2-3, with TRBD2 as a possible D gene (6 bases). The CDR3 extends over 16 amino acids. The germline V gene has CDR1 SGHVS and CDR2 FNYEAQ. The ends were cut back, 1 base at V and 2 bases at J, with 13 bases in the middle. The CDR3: CASSLGAAGSTDTQYF. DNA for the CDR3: TGTGCCAGCAGCTTAGGGGCGGCGGGATCCACAGATACGCAGTATTTT.

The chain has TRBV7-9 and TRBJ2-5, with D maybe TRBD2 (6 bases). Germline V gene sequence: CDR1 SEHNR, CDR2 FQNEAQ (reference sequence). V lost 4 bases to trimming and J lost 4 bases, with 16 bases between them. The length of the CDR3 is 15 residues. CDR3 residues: CASSSTPRTIETQYF. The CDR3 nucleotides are TGTGCCAGCAGCTCCACCCCGAGGACTATAGAGACCCAGTACTTC.

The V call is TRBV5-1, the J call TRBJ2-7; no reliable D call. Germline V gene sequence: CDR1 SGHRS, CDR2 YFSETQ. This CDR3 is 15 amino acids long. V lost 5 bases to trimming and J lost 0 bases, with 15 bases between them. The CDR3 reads CASRQDTSSSYEQYV. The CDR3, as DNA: TGCGCCAGCAGACAAGACACTTCGAGCTCCTACGAGCAGTACGTC.

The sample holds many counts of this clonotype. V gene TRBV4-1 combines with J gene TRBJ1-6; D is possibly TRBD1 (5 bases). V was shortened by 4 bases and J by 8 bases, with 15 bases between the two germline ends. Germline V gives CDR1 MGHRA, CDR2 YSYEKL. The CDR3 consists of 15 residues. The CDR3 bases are TGCGCCAGCAGCCTCAGGGAGGGGTGGGATTCACCCCTCCACTTT. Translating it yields CASSLREGWDSPLHF.

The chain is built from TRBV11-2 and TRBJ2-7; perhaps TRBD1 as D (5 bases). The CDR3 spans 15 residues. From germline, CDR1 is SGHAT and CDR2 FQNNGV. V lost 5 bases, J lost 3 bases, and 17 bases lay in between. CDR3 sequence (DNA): TGTGCCAGCAGCCGAGACAGCCCCAGGATCTACGAGCAGTACTTC. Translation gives CASSRDSPRIYEQYF.